This T cell receptor beta chain originates from a study of blood T cells in healthy people across ages. The overall study: In model experiments, template switching was able to capture about one barcoded beta molecule for every two T cells that were present.

This clonotype turned up a few times. Its antigen is not known. Broader study findings: More naive CD4+ cells and higher diversity were found in long-lived than in aged donors.

Germline V CDR1 and CDR2: SEHNR, FQNEAQ (reference sequence). This CDR3 is 14 amino acids long. The V segment lost 7 bases and the J segment 6 bases; nucleotides outside the gene matches: 7. A second about 7 to 12 cycle PCR used barcoded and J-beta primers. A 12-random-nucleotide template-switch adaptor tagged each cDNA molecule. MiXCR was run by TCRdb on the 5' RACE reads, yielding one entry per CDR3 protein. The sample lists about 1.8 million distinct CDR3 sequences, around 48% occurring once. The rearrangement uses TRBV7-9 and TRBJ2-1; TRBD1 matches at 9 bases. Sequencing used blood. This sequence was found in a woman between 40 and 55 years old in good health. In DNA form, the CDR3 reads TGTGCCAGCATATTGGGACAGGGATTCAATGAGCAGTTCTTC. Translating gives CASILGQGFNEQFF.